This T cell receptor (beta chain) comes out of a study of T cell repertoires in cytomegalovirus infection (dated by TCRdb to the late 2010s). For the wider study: Because public TCR beta signatures pointed to carriage of CMV infection together with the matching HLA type, the HLA type of each donor mattered for the analysis.

Compared with germline, V lacks 5 bases and J lacks 1 base; bases without a gene match: 6. CDR1 and CDR2, per the germline V gene, are SGHDT and YYEEEE. CDR3 length: 15 amino acids, cysteine to phenylalanine. Of all the DNA, just the CDR3 is kept, 45 bases in frame from base 1. Turning to this clonotype: It has no known antigen specificity. No per-base quality is available; no much larger clone lies one base away.

Findings and caveats that apply to the study as a whole: Carriers of CMV infection plus the relevant HLA type were discriminated by the cumulative frequency of public TCR beta family members in the study cohort and in an independent roughly 340-donor cohort. In the ex vivo response, HLA-C-restricted CMV-specific TCR beta clonotypes were dominant, and in two of eight donors the single most frequent clonotype came from this HLA-C-restricted group.

TCRdb lists the instrument as Illumina HiSeq 1500. Clones were called with MiXCR by TCRdb after fastp trimmed the public reads at Q25, and only in-frame beta chains were retained. CDR3 protein duplicates are merged, each entry listing the most common genes and DNA. This sample has 150,000 to 200,000 distinct CDR3 sequences in its table, and roughly 30% of those were observed once. The ten most abundant clones make up under 35% of the sample. This chain joins TRBV5-6 to TRBJ2-4; a stretch of 7 junction bases matches TRBD1. The receptor comes from a human donor in good health (CMV status not recorded). Some clones in this sample may be carry-over from other donors' samples. The sequencing sample was made of PBMCs. The CDR3 reads CASRNRGPAKNIQYF. DNA sequence: TGTGCCAGCAGGAATAGGGGGCCCGCCAAAAACATTCAGTACTTC.